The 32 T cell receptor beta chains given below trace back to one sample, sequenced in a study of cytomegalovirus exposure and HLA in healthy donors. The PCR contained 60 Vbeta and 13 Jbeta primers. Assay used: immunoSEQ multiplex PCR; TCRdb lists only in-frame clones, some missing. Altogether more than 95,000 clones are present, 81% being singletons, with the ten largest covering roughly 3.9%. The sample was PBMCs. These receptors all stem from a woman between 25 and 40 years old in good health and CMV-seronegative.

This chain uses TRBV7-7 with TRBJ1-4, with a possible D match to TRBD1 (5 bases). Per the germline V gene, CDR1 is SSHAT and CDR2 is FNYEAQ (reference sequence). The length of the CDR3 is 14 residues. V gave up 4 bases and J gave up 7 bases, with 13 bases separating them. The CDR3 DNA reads TGTGCCAGCAGCTGGGGGGTAAGCGGTGAAAAACTGTTTTTT. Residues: CASSWGVSGEKLFF.

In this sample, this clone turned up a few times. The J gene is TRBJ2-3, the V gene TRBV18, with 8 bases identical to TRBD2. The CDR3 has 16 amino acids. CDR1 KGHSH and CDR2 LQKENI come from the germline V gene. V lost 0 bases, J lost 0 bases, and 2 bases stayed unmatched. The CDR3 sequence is CASSPPTGGSTDTQYF. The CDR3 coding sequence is TGTGCCAGCTCACCACCGACGGGAGGGAGCACAGATACGCAGTATTTT. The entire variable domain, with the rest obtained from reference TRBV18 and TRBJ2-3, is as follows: NAGVMQNPRHLVRRRGQEARLRCSPMKGHSHVYWYRQLPEEGLKFMVYLQKENIIDESGMPKERFSAEFPKEGPSILRIQQVVRGDSAAYFCASSPPTGGSTDTQYFGPGTRLTVL.

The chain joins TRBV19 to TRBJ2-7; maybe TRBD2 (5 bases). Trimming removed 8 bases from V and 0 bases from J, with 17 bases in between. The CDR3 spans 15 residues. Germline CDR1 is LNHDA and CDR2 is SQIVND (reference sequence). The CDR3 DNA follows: TGTGCCAGTTCCGACGGACTTCAACCCTCCTACGAGCAGTACTTC. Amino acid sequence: CASSDGLQPSYEQYF.

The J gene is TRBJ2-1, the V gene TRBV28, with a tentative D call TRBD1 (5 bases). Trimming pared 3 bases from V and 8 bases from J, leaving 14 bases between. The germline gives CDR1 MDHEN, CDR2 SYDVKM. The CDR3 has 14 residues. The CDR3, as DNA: TGTGCCAGCAGTTTGACAGACGTTATGTATGAGCAGTTCTTC. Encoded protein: CASSLTDVMYEQFF.

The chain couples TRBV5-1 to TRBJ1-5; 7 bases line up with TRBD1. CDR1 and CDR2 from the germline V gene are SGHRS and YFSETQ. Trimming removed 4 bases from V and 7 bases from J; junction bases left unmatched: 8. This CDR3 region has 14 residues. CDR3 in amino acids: CASSPTGLEQPQHF. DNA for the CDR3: TGCGCCAGCAGCCCGACAGGGTTAGAACAGCCCCAGCATTTT.

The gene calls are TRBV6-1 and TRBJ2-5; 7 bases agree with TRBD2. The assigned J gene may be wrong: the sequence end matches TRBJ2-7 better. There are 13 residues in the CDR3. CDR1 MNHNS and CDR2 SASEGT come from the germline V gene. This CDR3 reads CASSGVGGYEQYF. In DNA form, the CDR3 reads TGTGCCAGCAGTGGAGTGGGGGGGTACGAGCAGTACTTC.

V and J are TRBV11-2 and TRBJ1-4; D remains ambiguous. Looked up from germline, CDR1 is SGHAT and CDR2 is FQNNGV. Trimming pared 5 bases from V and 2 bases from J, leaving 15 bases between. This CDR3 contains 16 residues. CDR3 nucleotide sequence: TGTGCCAGCAGCCTGAAACCCGGACTCACTAATGAAAAACTGTTTTTT. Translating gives CASSLKPGLTNEKLFF.

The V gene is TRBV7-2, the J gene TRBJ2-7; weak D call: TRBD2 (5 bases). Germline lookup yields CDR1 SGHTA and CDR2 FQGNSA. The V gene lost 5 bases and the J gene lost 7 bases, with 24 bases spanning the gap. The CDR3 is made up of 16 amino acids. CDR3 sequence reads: CASSPTGITRRWEQYF. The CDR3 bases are TGTGCCAGCAGCCCGACCGGCATTACTAGAAGGTGGGAGCAGTACTTC.

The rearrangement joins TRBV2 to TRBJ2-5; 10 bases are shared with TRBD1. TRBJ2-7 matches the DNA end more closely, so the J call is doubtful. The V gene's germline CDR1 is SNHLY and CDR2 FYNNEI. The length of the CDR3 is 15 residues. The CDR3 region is CASSVYGTGVYEQYF. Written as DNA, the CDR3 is TGTGCCAGCAGTGTTTACGGGACAGGGGTATACGAGCAGTACTTC.

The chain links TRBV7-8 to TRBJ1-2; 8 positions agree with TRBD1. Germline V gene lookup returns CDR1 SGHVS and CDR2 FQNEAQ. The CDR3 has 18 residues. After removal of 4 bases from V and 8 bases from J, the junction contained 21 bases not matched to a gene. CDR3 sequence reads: CASSSSGTGSWGGEGYTF. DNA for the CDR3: TGTGCCAGCAGCTCCTCCGGGACAGGAAGTTGGGGTGGAGAAGGCTACACCTTC.

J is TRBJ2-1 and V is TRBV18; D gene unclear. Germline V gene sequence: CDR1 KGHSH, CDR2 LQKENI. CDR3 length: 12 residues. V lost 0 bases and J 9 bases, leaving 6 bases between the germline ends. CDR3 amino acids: CASSPPWPEQFF. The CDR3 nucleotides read TGTGCCAGCTCACCACCGTGGCCTGAGCAGTTCTTC.

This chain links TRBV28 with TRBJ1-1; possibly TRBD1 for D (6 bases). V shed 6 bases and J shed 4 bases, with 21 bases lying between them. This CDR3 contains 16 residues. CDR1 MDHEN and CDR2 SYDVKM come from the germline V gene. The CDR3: CASRRRRRGASTEAFF. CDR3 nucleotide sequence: TGTGCCAGCAGGCGACGGCGTCGGGGGGCCAGCACTGAAGCTTTCTTT.

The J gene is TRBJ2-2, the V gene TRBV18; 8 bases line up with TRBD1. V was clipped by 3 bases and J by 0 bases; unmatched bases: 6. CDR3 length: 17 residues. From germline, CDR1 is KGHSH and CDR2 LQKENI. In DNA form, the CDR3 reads TGTGCCAGCTCACCGACAGGGGTAGAGGCGAACACCGGGGAGCTGTTTTTT. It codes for CASSPTGVEANTGELFF. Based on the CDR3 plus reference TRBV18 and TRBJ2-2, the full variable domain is NAGVMQNPRHLVRRRGQEARLRCSPMKGHSHVYWYRQLPEEGLKFMVYLQKENIIDESGMPKERFSAEFPKEGPSILRIQQVVRGDSAAYFCASSPTGVEANTGELFFGEGSRLTVL.

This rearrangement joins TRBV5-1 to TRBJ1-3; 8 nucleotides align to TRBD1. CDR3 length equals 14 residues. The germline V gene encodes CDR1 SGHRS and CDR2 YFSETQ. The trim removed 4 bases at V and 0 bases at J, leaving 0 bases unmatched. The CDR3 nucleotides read TGCGCCAGCAGCGGGACAGGCTCTGGAAACACCATATATTTT. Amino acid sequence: CASSGTGSGNTIYF.

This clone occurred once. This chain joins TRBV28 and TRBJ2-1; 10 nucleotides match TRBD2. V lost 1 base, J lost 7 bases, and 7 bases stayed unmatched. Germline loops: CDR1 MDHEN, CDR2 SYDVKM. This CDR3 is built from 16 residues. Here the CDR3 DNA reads TGTGCCAGCAGTTTATTCGGGCTAGCGGGAGTGAATGAGCAGTTCTTC. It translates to CASSLFGLAGVNEQFF.

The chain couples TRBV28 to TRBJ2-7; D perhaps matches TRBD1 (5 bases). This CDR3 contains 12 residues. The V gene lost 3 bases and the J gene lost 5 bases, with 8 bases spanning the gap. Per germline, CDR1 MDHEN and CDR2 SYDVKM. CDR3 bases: TGTGCCAGCAGTTTCAGGGATCACGAGCAGTACTTC. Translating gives CASSFRDHEQYF.

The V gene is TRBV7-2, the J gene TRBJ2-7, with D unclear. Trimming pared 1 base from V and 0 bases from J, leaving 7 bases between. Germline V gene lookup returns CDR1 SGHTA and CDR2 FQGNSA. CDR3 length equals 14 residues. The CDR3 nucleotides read TGTGCCAGCAGCTTAGTGAAGAGCTCCTACGAGCAGTACTTC. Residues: CASSLVKSSYEQYF.

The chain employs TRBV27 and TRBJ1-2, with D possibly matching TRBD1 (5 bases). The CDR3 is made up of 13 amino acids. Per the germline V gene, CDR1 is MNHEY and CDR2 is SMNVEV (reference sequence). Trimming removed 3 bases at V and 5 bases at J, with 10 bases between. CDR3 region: CASSLSPGYGYTF. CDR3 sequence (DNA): TGTGCCAGCAGTTTGTCCCCAGGGTATGGCTACACCTTC.

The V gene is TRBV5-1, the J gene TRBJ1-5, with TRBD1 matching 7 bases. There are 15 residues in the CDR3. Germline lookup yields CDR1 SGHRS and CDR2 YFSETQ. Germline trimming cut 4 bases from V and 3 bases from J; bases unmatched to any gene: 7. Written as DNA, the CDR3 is TGCGCCAGCAGCCAATCCGGGACAGACAATCAGCCCCAGCATTTT. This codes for CASSQSGTDNQPQHF.

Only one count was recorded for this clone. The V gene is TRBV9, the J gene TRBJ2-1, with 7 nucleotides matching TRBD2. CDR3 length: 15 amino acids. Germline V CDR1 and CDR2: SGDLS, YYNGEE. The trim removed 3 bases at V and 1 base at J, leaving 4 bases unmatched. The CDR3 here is CASSGGGGSYNEQFF. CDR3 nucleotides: TGTGCCAGCAGCGGGGGGGGTGGTTCCTACAATGAGCAGTTCTTC.

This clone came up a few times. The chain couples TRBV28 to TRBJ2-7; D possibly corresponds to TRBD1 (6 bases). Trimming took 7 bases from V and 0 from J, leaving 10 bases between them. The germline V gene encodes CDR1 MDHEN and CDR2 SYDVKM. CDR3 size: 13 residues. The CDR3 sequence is CASTGQTSYEQYF. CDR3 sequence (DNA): TGTGCCAGCACTGGACAGACCTCCTACGAGCAGTACTTC.

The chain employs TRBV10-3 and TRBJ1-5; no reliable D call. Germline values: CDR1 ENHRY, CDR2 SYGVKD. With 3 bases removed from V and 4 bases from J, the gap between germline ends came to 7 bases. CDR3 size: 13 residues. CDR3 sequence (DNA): TGTGCCATCAGTGATGGGGAGAATCAGCCCCAGCATTTT. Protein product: CAISDGENQPQHF.

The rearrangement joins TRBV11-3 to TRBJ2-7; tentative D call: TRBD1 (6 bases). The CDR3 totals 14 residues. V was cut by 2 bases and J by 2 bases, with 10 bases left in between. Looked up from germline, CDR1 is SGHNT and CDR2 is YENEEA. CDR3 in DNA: TGTGCCAGCAGCTTACACAGGGCTCCCTACGAGCAGTACTTC. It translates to CASSLHRAPYEQYF. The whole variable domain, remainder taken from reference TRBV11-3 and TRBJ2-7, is EAGVVQSPRYKIIEKKQPVAFWCNPISGHNTLYWYLQNLGQGPELLIRYENEEAVDDSQLPKDRFSAERLKGVDSTLKIQPAELGDSAVYLCASSLHRAPYEQYFGPGTRLTVT.

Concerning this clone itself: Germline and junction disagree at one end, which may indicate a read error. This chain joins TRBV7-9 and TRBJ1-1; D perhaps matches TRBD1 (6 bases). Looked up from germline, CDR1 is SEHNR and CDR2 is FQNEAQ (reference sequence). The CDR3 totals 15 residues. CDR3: CASSLATGQITEAFF. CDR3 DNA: TGTGCCAGCAGTTTAGCTACAGGGCAGATCACTGAAGCTTTCTTT.

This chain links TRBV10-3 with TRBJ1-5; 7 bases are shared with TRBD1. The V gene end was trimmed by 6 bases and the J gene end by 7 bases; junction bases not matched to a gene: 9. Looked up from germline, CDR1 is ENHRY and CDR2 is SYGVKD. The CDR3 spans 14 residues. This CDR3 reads CAISPGQVEQPQHF. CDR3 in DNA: TGTGCCATCAGCCCTGGACAGGTTGAACAGCCCCAGCATTTT.

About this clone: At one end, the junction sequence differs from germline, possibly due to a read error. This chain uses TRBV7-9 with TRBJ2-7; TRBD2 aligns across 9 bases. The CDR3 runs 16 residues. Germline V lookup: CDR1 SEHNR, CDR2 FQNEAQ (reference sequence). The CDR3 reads CSSSLAVSGGSYEQYF. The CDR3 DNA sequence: TGTTCCAGCAGCTTAGCGGTTAGCGGGGGCTCCTACGAGCAGTACTTC.

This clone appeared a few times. CDR3: CASSLAGQGTDTQYF. CDR3 nucleotides: TGCGCCAGCAGCTTGGCGGGACAGGGGACAGATACGCAGTATTTT. The chain couples TRBV5-1 to TRBJ2-3; 10 nucleotides agree with TRBD1. CDR3 length: 15 residues. The V gene end was trimmed by 0 bases and the J gene end by 3 bases; junction bases not matched to a gene: 1. The germline CDR1 and CDR2 sequences are SGHRS and YFSETQ.

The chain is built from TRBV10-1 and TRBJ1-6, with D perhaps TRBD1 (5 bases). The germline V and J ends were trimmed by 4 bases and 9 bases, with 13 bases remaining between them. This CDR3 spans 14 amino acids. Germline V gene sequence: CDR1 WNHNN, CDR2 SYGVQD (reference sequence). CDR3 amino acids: CASSVSQGGSPLHF. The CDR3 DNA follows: TGCGCCAGCAGTGTAAGCCAGGGTGGTTCACCCCTCCACTTT.

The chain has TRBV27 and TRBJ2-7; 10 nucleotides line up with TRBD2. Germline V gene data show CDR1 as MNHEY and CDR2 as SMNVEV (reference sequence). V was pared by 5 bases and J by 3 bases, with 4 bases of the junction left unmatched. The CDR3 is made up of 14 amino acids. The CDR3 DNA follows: TGTGCCAGCAGTCGGGCTAGCGGGAGCTACGAGCAGTACTTC. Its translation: CASSRASGSYEQYF.

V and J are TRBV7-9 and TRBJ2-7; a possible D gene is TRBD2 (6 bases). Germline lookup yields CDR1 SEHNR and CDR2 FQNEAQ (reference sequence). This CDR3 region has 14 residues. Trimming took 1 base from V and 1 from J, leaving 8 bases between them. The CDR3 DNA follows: TGTGCCAGCAGCTTAGACGGGAGATCCTACGAGCAGTACTTC. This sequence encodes CASSLDGRSYEQYF.

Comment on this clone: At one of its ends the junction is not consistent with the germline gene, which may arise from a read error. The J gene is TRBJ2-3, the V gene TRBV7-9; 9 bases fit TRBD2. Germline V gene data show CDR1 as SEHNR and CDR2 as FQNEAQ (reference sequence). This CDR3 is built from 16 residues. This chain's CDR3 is CSSSSNSGSGRDTQYF. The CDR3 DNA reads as TGTTCCAGCAGCTCCAATAGCGGGAGTGGCAGAGATACGCAGTATTTT.

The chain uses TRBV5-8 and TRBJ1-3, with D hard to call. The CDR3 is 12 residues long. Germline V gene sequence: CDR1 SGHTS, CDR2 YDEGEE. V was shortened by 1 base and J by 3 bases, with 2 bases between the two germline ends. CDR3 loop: CASSLRGNTIYF. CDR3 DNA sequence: TGTGCCAGCAGCTTGCGTGGAAACACCATATATTTT.